This is a list of T cell receptor beta chains from one sample in a study of T cell repertoires in cytomegalovirus infection. Their antigens are not known. Via MiXCR, TCRdb re-called the reads, giving one row per CDR3 protein. The table has 380,000 or so distinct CDR3 sequences, about 35% seen once. The specimen comprised cultured PBMCs, sampled from culture after CMV antigen stimulation. The receptors derive from a human donor in good health (CMV status not recorded). Some clones in this sample may be carry-over from other donors' samples. CDR3s include the opening cysteine and the closing phenylalanine or tryptophan. Each record gives: CDR3 protein, CDR3 DNA, V gene, clone size, J gene, D gene. The D gene is left open where the match is weak. Expanded clones get a size class; other rows say once, few or many, or leave the size out.

CASSSWGGETQYF,TGTGCCAGCAGTTCGTGGGGGGGGGAGACCCAGTACTTC,TRBV28,.,TRBJ2-5,TRBD2
CASSRLDPGEWTEAFF,TGTGCCAGCAGCCGTCTAGACCCAGGGGAATGGACTGAAGCTTTCTTT,TRBV7-9,.,TRBJ1-1,.
CASSGRTYGYTF,TGTGCCAGCAGCGGACGGACCTATGGCTACACCTTC,TRBV5-4,.,TRBJ1-2,.
CAIYRDRGSTDTQYF,TGTGCCATCTACAGGGACAGGGGAAGCACAGATACGCAGTATTTT,TRBV7-2,many,TRBJ2-3,TRBD1
CSARLDRDVSPLHF,TGCAGTGCTAGGCTTGACAGGGATGTTTCACCCCTCCACTTT,TRBV20-1,.,TRBJ1-6,TRBD1
CASSPPGQGNTEAFF,TGTGCCAGCAGTCCCCCGGGACAGGGAAACACTGAAGCTTTCTTT,TRBV25-1,few,TRBJ1-1,TRBD1
CASSQDRIANYGYTF,TGTGCCAGCAGCCAAGACCGCATAGCTAACTATGGCTACACCTTC,TRBV14,once,TRBJ1-2,.
CASSEQLNTEAFF,TGTGCCAGCAGTGAACAGTTGAACACTGAAGCTTTCTTT,TRBV2,.,TRBJ1-1,.
CASSRQVAVSTHEQFF,TGTGCCAGCAGCCGTCAGGTCGCAGTATCTACCCATGAGCAGTTCTTC,TRBV7-2,many,TRBJ2-1,.
CASSIGAGRYEQYF,TGTGCCAGTAGTATAGGAGCAGGGAGGTACGAGCAGTACTTC,TRBV19,few,TRBJ2-7,.
CASSALLAAGTQYF,TGTGCCAGCAGCGCCTTACTAGCGGCAGGGACCCAGTACTTC,TRBV7-2,once,TRBJ2-5,TRBD2
CASSARAVVGYNEQFF,TGTGCCAGCAGTGCCCGCGCGGTGGTAGGTTACAATGAGCAGTTCTTC,TRBV12-3/TRBV12-4,.,TRBJ2-1,.
CASHLQGGDNVLTF,TGTGCCAGCCACCTTCAGGGTGGGGACAACGTCCTGACTTTC,TRBV12-3/TRBV12-4,.,TRBJ2-6,.
CASSFLRTSGLQETQYF,TGTGCCAGCAGTTTCCTCAGGACTAGCGGGCTTCAAGAGACCCAGTACTTC,TRBV6-2/TRBV6-3,.,TRBJ2-5,TRBD2
CAISGGGQNQPQHF,TGTGCCATCAGTGGGGGTGGGCAAAATCAGCCCCAGCATTTT,TRBV10-3,few,TRBJ1-5,.
CASSYEQGDGYGYTF,TGTGCCAGCAGTTATGAGCAGGGCGACGGCTATGGCTACACCTTC,TRBV6-2/TRBV6-3,.,TRBJ1-2,.
CASSLTEYGYTF,TGTGCCAGCAGTTTGACGGAATATGGCTACACCTTC,TRBV12-3/TRBV12-4,.,TRBJ1-2,.
CASSPDGYSSYNEQFF,TGTGCCAGTAGCCCCGACGGGTACTCTTCCTACAATGAGCAGTTCTTC,TRBV19,few,TRBJ2-1,.
CASSYGNEQGLRVSYTF,TGTGCCAGCAGCTATGGGAATGAACAGGGTCTGCGTGTGAGCTACACCTTC,TRBV12-3/TRBV12-4,once,TRBJ1-2,.
CASSSLGGSDTQYF,TGTGCCAGCAGCTCCCTGGGTGGGAGTGATACGCAGTATTTT,TRBV6-1,few,TRBJ2-3,.
CASSLGLRNTIYF,TGTGCCAGCAGCTTAGGGCTCAGGAACACCATATATTTT,TRBV7-8,many,TRBJ1-3,.
CASSFQSPGLAGQETQYF,TGTGCCAGCAGTTTTCAATCGCCGGGACTAGCGGGACAAGAGACCCAGTACTTC,TRBV6-1,.,TRBJ2-5,TRBD2
CASSGQVVAYGYTF,TGTGCCAGTAGTGGACAGGTTGTGGCATATGGCTACACCTTC,TRBV19,.,TRBJ1-2,TRBD1
CSARDGQGYGYTF,TGCAGTGCTAGAGATGGACAGGGGTATGGCTACACCTTC,TRBV20-1,.,TRBJ1-2,TRBD1
CASSQGTGTYGHTF,TGCGCCAGCAGCCAAGGGACAGGGACCTATGGCCACACCTTC,TRBV4-3,.,TRBJ1-2,TRBD1
CAWSVIGTSGYNEQFF,TGTGCCTGGAGTGTCATTGGGACTAGCGGCTACAATGAGCAGTTCTTC,TRBV30,.,TRBJ2-1,TRBD2
CASTPDPTGNEQFF,TGTGCCAGTACCCCGGACCCCACCGGCAATGAGCAGTTCTTC,TRBV19,many,TRBJ2-1,.
CASRPGQGTTEAFF,TGTGCCAGCAGACCAGGACAGGGTACCACTGAAGCTTTCTTT,TRBV12-3/TRBV12-4,.,TRBJ1-1,TRBD1
CASSLGTGGYYGYTF,TGTGCCAGCAGTTTAGGGACAGGGGGCTACTATGGCTACACCTTC,TRBV12-3/TRBV12-4,few,TRBJ1-2,TRBD1
CASRVGGNEQFF,TGTGCCAGCAGGGTGGGGGGCAATGAGCAGTTCTTC,TRBV12-3/TRBV12-4,few,TRBJ2-1,.
CASSYWDREVGELFF,TGTGCCAGCAGTTACTGGGACAGGGAAGTCGGGGAGCTGTTTTTT,TRBV6-2/TRBV6-3,.,TRBJ2-2,TRBD1
CASRRTSGRNTGELFF,TGTGCCAGCAGAAGGACTAGCGGGAGGAACACCGGGGAGCTGTTTTTT,TRBV6-2/TRBV6-3,few,TRBJ2-2,TRBD2
CASSLGASGANVLTF,TGTGCCAGCAGCTTAGGGGCCTCTGGGGCCAACGTCCTGACTTTC,TRBV7-2,few,TRBJ2-6,.
CASSFSAGQNYGYTF,TGTGCCAGCAGCTTCTCGGCAGGGCAGAACTATGGCTACACCTTC,TRBV7-2,.,TRBJ1-2,.
CASSLVPERQETQYF,TGTGCCAGCAGCTTAGTCCCTGAACGTCAAGAGACCCAGTACTTC,TRBV7-8,many,TRBJ2-5,.
CASSPGQGNTIYF,TGTGCCAGCAGCCCGGGACAGGGAAACACCATATATTTT,TRBV7-2,many,TRBJ1-3,TRBD1
CASSQRVSYEQYF,TGCGCCAGCAGCCAACGAGTTAGTTACGAGCAGTACTTC,TRBV4-3,few,TRBJ2-7,.
CASSVGPGYEQFF,TGTGCCAGCAGCGTGGGACCAGGGTATGAGCAGTTCTTC,TRBV28,.,TRBJ2-1,.
CASSSRLGDQPQHF,TGTGCCAGCAGCTCACGACTTGGAGATCAGCCCCAGCATTTT,TRBV7-2,.,TRBJ1-5,.
CASSLPGLANEQFF,TGTGCCAGCAGTTTACCGGGACTAGCAAATGAGCAGTTCTTC,TRBV28,.,TRBJ2-1,TRBD2
CATSDTRSTENIQYF,TGTGCCACCAGTGATACGAGGTCCACGGAAAACATTCAGTACTTC,TRBV24-1,few,TRBJ2-4,.
CASSSGLAGVQEQFF,TGTGCCAGCAGTTCGGGACTAGCGGGAGTACAGGAGCAGTTCTTC,TRBV6-2/TRBV6-3,.,TRBJ2-1,TRBD2
CASSPQGGFAGNTIYF,TGCGCCAGCAGCCCCCAGGGGGGATTTGCTGGAAACACCATATATTTT,TRBV5-1,.,TRBJ1-3,TRBD1
CASSLPGVDEQFF,TGTGCCAGCAGCTTACCGGGAGTAGATGAGCAGTTCTTC,TRBV7-2,few,TRBJ2-1,.
CASSRNTGYNEQFF,TGTGCCAGCAGCCGAAATACCGGGTACAATGAGCAGTTCTTC,TRBV11-3,few,TRBJ2-1,.
CATSRDLGVTEKLFF,TGTGCCACCAGCAGAGATCTGGGGGTGACTGAAAAACTGTTTTTT,TRBV15,.,TRBJ1-4,.
CSAVTSGNTDTQYF,TGCAGTGCTGTGACTAGCGGGAACACAGATACGCAGTATTTT,TRBV20-1,few,TRBJ2-3,TRBD2
CASRLDRDHEQYF,TGTGCCAGCAGACTAGACAGGGACCACGAGCAGTACTTC,TRBV7-2,.,TRBJ2-7,TRBD1